This TCR beta chain was sequenced in a study of post-analysis software for immune sequencing data. Study observations and caveats: Roughly 5 TRBV segments occurring more often in patients than controls included TRBV5-6, TRBV5-1 and TRBV20-1. Those samples that were prepared in the same batch co-clustered strongly by F measure. Normalized Chao1 diversity was significantly lower in multiple sclerosis patients than in controls.

Libraries were made from TCR beta cDNA, and they carried unique molecular identifiers. From about 1 to 10 million T cells, roughly 0.5 million cDNA molecules were obtained. TCRdb reprocessed the PCR reads via MiXCR and lists one record per CDR3 protein. The sample lists roughly 650,000 distinct CDR3 sequences, 55% to 70% seen once, with roughly 10% in the top ten. Trimming removed 1 base at V and 2 bases at J, with 9 bases between. The CDR3 runs 15 residues. The germline gives CDR1 LGHNA, CDR2 YNFKEQ. This clonotype was observed a handful of times. Antigen: not known. The rearrangement uses TRBV4-2 and TRBJ2-4, with no clear D. This clonotype was obtained from a girl aged 2-15 years with multiple sclerosis. Sequences were obtained from blood. The CDR3 spells CASSQGADTKNIQYF. The CDR3, as DNA: TGTGCCAGCAGCCAAGGGGCCGACACCAAAAACATTCAGTACTTC.